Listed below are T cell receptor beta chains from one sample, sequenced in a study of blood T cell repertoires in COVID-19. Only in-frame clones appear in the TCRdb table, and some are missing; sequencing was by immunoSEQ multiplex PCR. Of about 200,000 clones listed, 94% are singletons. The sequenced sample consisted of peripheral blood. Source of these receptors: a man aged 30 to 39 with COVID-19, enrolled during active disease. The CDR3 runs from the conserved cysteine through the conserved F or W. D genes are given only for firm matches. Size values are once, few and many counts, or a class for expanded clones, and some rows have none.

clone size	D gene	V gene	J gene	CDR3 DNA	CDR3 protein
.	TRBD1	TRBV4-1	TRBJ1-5	TGCGCCAGCAGCCCCTACGGGACAGGCAATCAGCCCCAGCATTTT	CASSPYGTGNQPQHF
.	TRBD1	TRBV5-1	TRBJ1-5	TGCGCCAGCAGCTTTCCGGGACAGGCAAAATTATGCAATCAGCCCCAGCATTTT	CASSFPGQAKLCNQPQHF
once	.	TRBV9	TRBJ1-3	TGTGCCAGCAGCCCATTGGCGGGCAGACCTGGAAACACCATATATTTT	CASSPLAGRPGNTIYF
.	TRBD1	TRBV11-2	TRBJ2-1	TGTGCCAGCAGCTTGGCGGGACAGGGGTACAATGAGCAGTTCTTC	CASSLAGQGYNEQFF
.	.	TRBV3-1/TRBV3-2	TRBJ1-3	TGTGCCAGCAGCCATGTTCGGGACACATACTCTGGAAACACCATATATTTT	CASSHVRDTYSGNTIYF
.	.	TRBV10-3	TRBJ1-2	TGTGCCACCTCGGGGAGAGGGAAGGACTATGGCTACACCTTC	CATSGRGKDYGYTF
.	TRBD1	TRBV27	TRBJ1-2	TGTGCCAGCAGCTTAACTAAGGGACAGGGGATATACTATGGCTACACCTTC	CASSLTKGQGIYYGYTF
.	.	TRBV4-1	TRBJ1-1	TGCGCCAGCAGCCCGCCCGAGACATACATGAACACTGAAGCTTTCTTT	CASSPPETYMNTEAFF
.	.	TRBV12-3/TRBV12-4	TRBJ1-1	TGTGCCAGCAGTACCTATAATGAAGCTTTCTTT	CASSTYNEAFF
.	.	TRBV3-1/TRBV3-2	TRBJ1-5	TGTGCCAGCAGCCTTACAGGCATCGTAAATCAGCCCCAGCATTTT	CASSLTGIVNQPQHF
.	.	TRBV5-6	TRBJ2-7	TGTGCCAGCAGTTTCCATTACGAGCAGTACTTC	CASSFHYEQYF
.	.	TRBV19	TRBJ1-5	TGTGCCAGGGAGGGGAGGGTTAGCAATCAGCCCCAGCATTTT	CAREGRVSNQPQHF
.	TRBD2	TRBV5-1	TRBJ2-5	TGCGCCAGCAGCTTGGGGGCTAGCGGTTTACAAGAGACCCAGTACTTC	CASSLGASGLQETQYF
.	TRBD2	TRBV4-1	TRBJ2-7	TGCGCCAGCAGCCAAGAACAGCGGGGGATTTCCTACGAGCAGTACTTC	CASSQEQRGISYEQYF
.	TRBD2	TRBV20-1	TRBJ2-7	TGCAGTGCTAGTAGCGGGGGAGGTGACGAGCAGTACTTC	CSASSGGGDEQYF
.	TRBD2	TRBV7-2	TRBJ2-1	TGTGCCAGCAGCACCTCATGGGGAGCGGGGTGGGATGAGCAGTTCTTC	CASSTSWGAGWDEQFF
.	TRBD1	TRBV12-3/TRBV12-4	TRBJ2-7	TGTGCCAGCAGCTCCCAGACAGGGTTCGAGCAGTACTTC	CASSSQTGFEQYF
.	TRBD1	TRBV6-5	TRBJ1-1	TGTGCCAGCAGTTACCCTTACCGGGACAGAGCTTTCTTT	CASSYPYRDRAFF
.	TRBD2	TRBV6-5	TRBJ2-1	TGTGCCAGCAGGCCGACTAGCGCTAACTACAATGAGCAGTTCTTC	CASRPTSANYNEQFF
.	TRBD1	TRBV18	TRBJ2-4	TGTGCCAGCTCACCGTCAGAAAGGGGACAGGGCGGGAACATTCAGTACTTC	CASSPSERGQGGNIQYF